This T cell receptor beta chain was recovered during a study of STAT5B mutations in CD4+ large granular lymphocyte leukemia (dated by TCRdb to 2021 to 2024). A note on the overall study: Among healthy controls, the CDR3 'QG' motif was associated with a particular HLA allele. The study compared the TCRbeta repertoires of patients with CD4+ T-cell large granular lymphocyte leukemia against those of healthy blood donors. Flow cytometry on FACSCanto II or FACSVerse confirmed that purified fractions exceeded 95% purity among lymphocytes.

The germline V gene yields ENHRY for CDR1 and SYGVKD for CDR2. The CDR3 has 13 amino acids, counting the end cysteine and phenylalanine. This entry keeps only the CDR3 DNA: 39 bases, framed from base 1. The V and J ends are trimmed by 0 bases and 10 bases, leaving 12 bases between them. The immunoSEQ assay at survey resolution was applied to genomic DNA for sequencing of TCRbeta rearrangements. On the authors' methods: A lowest detectable productive clonotype frequency of 2.59 x 10-5 was observed in the TCR sequencing data. Only productive TCRbeta rearrangements, defined as complete and in-frame sequences, were included in the analyses. Sample clonality was computed as Simpson clonality in the immunoSEQ Analyzer version 3.0. Clones were grouped by frequency into very rare, small, medium, large (1-20%) or hyperexpanded (>20%) categories. OLGA 1.2.3 estimated generation probabilities, VDJtools produced V-gene circos plots, VDJdb was queried for specificities, and GLIPH identified CDR3 motifs. In TCRdb, the immuneACCESS table is reduced to in-frame sequences with V and J assigned. These tables do not hold every clone; where another copy was compared, an unresolved V gene accounts for under half, and the others remain unexplained. Clonal size and the V and J genes are those of that table, whereas D and trimming came from the DNA. This sample has tens of thousands of clones in its table, and 86% of those were observed once. The top ten clones comprise 2% to 3% of the sample.

The paper's findings and limits, for the study overall: CD4-sorted patient repertoires appeared more clonal than healthy CD4+ repertoires, and this difference persisted after removing the putative leukemic clones. The data were not HLA-matched, and the relatively small sample size could explain the higher clonality seen in CD4+ compared with CD8+ T-LGLL. Main leukemic clonotypes were private to each patient, although over 20% of the main leukemic clonotypes were found at low frequency in the non-leukemic repertoires of other patients. TRBV06-family usage was enriched among the top patient clones (8/27) compared with healthy controls (2/35).

Healthy controls were around 38 blood donors whose buffy coats came from the Finnish Red Cross blood service. All TCR-sequenced material derived from peripheral blood: patient blood samples and healthy donor buffy coats. Peripheral blood mononuclear cells were isolated by Ficoll-Hypaque gradient centrifugation. CD4+ cells were purified magnetically from the buffy coats of healthy controls. Genomic DNA was extracted using the Gentra Puregene Cell and Tissue kit, and a Qubit 2.0 fluorometer was used to quantify it. Details on this clone: It has no known antigen specificity. No base quality values were provided; no much bigger clone lies one nucleotide off.

Sequenced input: CD4+ T cells from blood buffy coats. This sequence originates from a human donor in good health. The rearrangement joined TRBV10-3 to TRBJ1-1; no confident D gene assignment can be made. CDR3 protein: CAISESGGQTAFF. The nucleotides read TGTGCCATCAGTGAGTCTGGTGGCCAAACAGCTTTCTTT.